This T cell receptor (beta chain) was sequenced for a study of blood T cell repertoires in COVID-19. About the study: Spain, Italy and the United States supplied samples that represented acute and convalescent COVID-19.

The CDR3 totals 13 residues. V was cut by 9 bases and J by 7 bases, with 19 bases left in between. Authors' data handling: By means of reference gene primer amplification, nucleated cell counts were estimated. Clones were read by immunoSEQ multiplex PCR, and TCRdb kept only the in-frame ones, dropping some. That table gives V, J and clone size, and the DNA gave D and trimming. The repertoire has about 200,000 clones, around 85% of them found once; the top ten carry around 0.93%. The sample comprised peripheral blood. The chain recombines TRBV12-3 or TRBV12-4 with TRBJ2-7, with D possibly TRBD2 on 6 matching bases. This TCR derives from a man aged 60 to 69 with COVID-19, enrolled during active disease. For the CDR3, the DNA is TGTGCCAGTCTTACGGGGGTCCTGGGAGAGCAGTACTTC. This translates into CASLTGVLGEQYF.